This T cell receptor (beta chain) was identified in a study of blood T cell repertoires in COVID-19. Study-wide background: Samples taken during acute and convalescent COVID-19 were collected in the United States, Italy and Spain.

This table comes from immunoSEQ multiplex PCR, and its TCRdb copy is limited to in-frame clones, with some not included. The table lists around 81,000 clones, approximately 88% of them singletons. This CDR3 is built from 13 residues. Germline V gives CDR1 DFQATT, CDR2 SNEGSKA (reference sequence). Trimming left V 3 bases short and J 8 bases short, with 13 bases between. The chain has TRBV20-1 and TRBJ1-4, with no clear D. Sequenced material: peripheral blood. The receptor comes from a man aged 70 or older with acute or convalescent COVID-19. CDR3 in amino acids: CSASNVGEEKLFF. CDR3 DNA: TGCAGTGCTAGTAACGTGGGCGAGGAAAAACTGTTTTTT.